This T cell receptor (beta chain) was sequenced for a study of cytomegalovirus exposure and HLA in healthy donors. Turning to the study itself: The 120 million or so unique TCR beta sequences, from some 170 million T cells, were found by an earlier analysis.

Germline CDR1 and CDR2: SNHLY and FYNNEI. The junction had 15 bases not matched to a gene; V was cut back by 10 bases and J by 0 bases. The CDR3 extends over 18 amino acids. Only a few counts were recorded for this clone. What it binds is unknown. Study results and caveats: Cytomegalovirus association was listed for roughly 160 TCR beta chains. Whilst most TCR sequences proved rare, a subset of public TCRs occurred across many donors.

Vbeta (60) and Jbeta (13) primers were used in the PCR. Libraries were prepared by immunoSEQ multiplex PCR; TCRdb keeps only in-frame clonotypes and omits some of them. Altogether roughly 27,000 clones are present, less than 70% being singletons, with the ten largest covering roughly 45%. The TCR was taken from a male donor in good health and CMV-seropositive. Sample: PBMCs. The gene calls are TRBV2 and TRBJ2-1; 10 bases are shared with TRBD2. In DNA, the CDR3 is TGTGCCATGATGGAAGGACTAGCGGTGATGAGCTCCTACAATGAGCAGTTCTTC. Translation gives CAMMEGLAVMSSYNEQFF.